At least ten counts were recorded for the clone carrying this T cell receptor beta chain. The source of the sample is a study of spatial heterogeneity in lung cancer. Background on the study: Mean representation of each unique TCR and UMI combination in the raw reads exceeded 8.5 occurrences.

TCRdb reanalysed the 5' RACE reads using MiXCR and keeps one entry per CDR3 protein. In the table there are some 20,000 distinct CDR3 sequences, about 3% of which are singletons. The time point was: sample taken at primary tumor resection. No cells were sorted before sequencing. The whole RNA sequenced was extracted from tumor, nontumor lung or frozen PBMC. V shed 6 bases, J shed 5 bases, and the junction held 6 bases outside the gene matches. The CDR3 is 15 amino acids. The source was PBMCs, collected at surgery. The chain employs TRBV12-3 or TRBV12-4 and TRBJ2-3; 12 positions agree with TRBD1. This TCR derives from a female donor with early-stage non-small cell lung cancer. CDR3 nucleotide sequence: TGTGCCAGCAGCCGGGACAGGGGGCGCAAAGATACGCAGTATTTT. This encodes CASSRDRGRKDTQYF.